This passage covers 2 T cell receptor beta chains from one sample sequenced in a study of T-cell memory formation after mild COVID-19. Each CDR3 protein is one row after TCRdb ran MiXCR on the 5' RACE reads. The top ten clones hold 12% of a sample with some 160,000 distinct CDR3 sequences, 25% to 40% of them seen once. Sequencing input: PBMCs or a T cell subset sorted from them (not recorded which). The receptors were gathered from an adult woman who had mild COVID-19 (a few samples of this study predate the infection). Cell type and time point are not known.

The rearrangement uses TRBV20-1 and TRBJ2-2; either TRBD1 or TRBD2 may supply D (5 bases each). The CDR3 extends over 15 amino acids. Trimming took 1 base from V and 7 from J, leaving 16 bases between them. Germline values: CDR1 DFQATT, CDR2 SNEGSKA (reference sequence). The CDR3 DNA sequence: TGCAGTGCTAGAGCGGGGCTGAAGTACGTCGGGGAGCTGTTTTTT. Amino acid sequence: CSARAGLKYVGELFF.

A few counts support this clonotype. The chain recombines TRBV5-1 with TRBJ2-5; D gene ambiguous. The CDR3 loop spans 14 amino acids. The V end was cut by 0 bases, the J end by 5 bases, with 11 bases between. CDR1 and CDR2 (germline): SGHRS, YFSETQ. The CDR3, as DNA: TGCGCCAGCAGCTTGGCTTGGGAAGGCGAGACCCAGTACTTC. It specifies CASSLAWEGETQYF.